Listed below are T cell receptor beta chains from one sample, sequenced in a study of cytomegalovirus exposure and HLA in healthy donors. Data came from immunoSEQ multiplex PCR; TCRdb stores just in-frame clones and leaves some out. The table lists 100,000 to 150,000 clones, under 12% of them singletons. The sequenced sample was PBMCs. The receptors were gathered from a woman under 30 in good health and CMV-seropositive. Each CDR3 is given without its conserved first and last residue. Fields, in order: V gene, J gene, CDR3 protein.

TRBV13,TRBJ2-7,ASSPPSGTASSYEQY
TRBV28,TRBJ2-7,ASSTGGYEQY
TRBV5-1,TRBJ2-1,ASSQNPEGNEQF
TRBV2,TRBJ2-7,ASSVIDTSYEQY
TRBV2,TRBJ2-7,ASSRLSPTSGYEQY
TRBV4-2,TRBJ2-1,ASSQEGRQF
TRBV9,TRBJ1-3,ASSVGDRDRGSGNTIY
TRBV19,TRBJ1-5,ASRSGDRDNQPQH
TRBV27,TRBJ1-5,ASSSQGRQPQH
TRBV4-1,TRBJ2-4,ASSQAETGAGYIQY
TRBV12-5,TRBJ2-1,ASGFLDRGNEQF
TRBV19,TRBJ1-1,ASTGTEAF
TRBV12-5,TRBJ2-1,ASGSGTGTYNEQF
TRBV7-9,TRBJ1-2,ASMETANYGYT
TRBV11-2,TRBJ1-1,ASSPDLNTEAF
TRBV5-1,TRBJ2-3,ASSDPGQGGDTQY
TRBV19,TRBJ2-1,ASSLGHLNEQF
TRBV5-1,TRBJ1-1,ASSPRSLQGRTEAF
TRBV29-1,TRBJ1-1,SVLTGNTEAF
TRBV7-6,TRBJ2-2,ASSLSGTTGELF
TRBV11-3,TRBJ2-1,ASSFDGSRGNEQF
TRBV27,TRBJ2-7,ASSYSSVSYEQY
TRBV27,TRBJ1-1,ASSLSMRTEAF
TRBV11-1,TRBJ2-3,ASSSYGDTQY
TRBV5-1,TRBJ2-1,ASSFGLAGFEQF
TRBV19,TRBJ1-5,ASTSGTAEGYSNQPQH
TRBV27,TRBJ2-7,ASSYPGAYEQY
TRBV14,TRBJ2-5,ASSQGLGLLFQETQY
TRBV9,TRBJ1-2,ASTTGQGAGYT
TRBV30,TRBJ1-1,AWSGPGAF
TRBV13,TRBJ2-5,ASSLGRGSQETQY
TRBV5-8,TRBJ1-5,ASSRDSNQPQH
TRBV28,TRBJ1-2,ASRSGLWNYGYT
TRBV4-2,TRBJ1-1,ASSQAWEANTEAF
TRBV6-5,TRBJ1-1,ASRGRLNTEAF
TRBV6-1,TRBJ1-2,ASSEQAGGGYT
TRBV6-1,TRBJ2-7,ARASGEQY
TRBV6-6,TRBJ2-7,ASGWSSYEQY
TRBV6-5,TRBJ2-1,ASSRGGDEQF
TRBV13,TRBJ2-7,ASSLGQALAGGDSDEQY
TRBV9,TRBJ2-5,ASSARGDQETQY
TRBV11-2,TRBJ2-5,ASSLDSGGVETQY
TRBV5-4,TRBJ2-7,ASSLVSGNEQY
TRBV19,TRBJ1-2,ASRRAGENYGYT
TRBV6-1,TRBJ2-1,ASRQPQGPYNEQF
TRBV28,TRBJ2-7,ASRLTSGRHEQY
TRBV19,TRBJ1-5,ASTKPQH
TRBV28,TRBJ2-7,ASSGAGTGMEEQY
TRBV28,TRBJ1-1,ASIMRGSGTEAF
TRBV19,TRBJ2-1,ASSIDRVSYNEQF
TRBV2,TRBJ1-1,ASSAMFSSLTEAF
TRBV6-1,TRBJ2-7,ASTPEWSYEQY